Below are 25 T cell receptor beta chains sequenced from a single sample in a study of identical twins. TCRdb passed the 5' RACE reads through MiXCR, listing each CDR3 protein once. The table lists around 550,000 distinct CDR3 sequences, 13% to 15% of them singletons. The same data also contributed to another study, on yellow fever vaccine responses in identical twins.

What was sequenced was CD4+ T cells sorted from blood. The receptors here all came from a woman aged 18-29 years in good health.

CDR3 loop: CSAFKDSGANVLTF. CDR3 DNA sequence: TGCAGTGCTTTTAAGGACTCTGGGGCCAACGTCCTGACTTTC. The rearrangement uses TRBV20-1 and TRBJ2-6; no clear D. Germline V gene lookup returns CDR1 DFQATT and CDR2 SNEGSKA (reference sequence). The CDR3 extends over 14 amino acids. Trimming pared 5 bases from V and 0 bases from J, leaving 8 bases between.

This clonotype has a count of ten or more. The chain links TRBV5-1 to TRBJ2-7; D is possibly TRBD1 (5 bases). Trimming cost V 0 bases and J 2 bases, with 9 bases left between them. CDR1 is SGHRS and CDR2 is YFSETQ in the germline V gene. The CDR3 runs to 14 residues. The CDR3 nucleotides read TGCGCCAGCAGCTTGGCCCCAGGGACCTACGAGCAGTACTTC. The encoded protein is CASSLAPGTYEQYF.

This clonotype was seen more than once but under ten times. The rearrangement uses TRBV3-1 and TRBJ2-2; weak D call: TRBD1 (6 bases). The V end lost 4 bases, the J end lost 0 bases, and 9 bases lay between the germline ends. The germline V gene has CDR1 LGHDT and CDR2 YNNKEL (reference sequence). The CDR3 has 15 amino acids. CDR3 amino acids: CASSPRGSNTGELFF. The CDR3 bases are TGTGCCAGCAGCCCAAGGGGGTCGAACACCGGGGAGCTGTTTTTT. The full variable domain, rest sourced from reference TRBV3-1 and TRBJ2-2, is DTAVSQTPKYLVTQMGNDKSIKCEQNLGHDTMYWYKQDSKKFLKIMFSYNNKELIINETVPNRFSPKSPDKAHLNLHINSLELGDSAVYFCASSPRGSNTGELFFGEGSRLTVL.

The V call is TRBV9, the J call TRBJ2-3; 14 positions match TRBD2. CDR3 size: 18 residues. V gave up 4 bases and J gave up 6 bases; unmatched junction bases: 13. Per germline, CDR1 SGDLS and CDR2 YYNGEE. The CDR3 DNA reads as TGTGCCAGCAGCCTAAGTTTTCCGGGACTAGCGGGAGAGGATACGCAGTATTTT. Translating gives CASSLSFPGLAGEDTQYF. Full variable domain (outside the CDR3, taken from reference TRBV9 and TRBJ2-3): DSGVTQTPKHLITATGQRVTLRCSPRSGDLSVYWYQQSLDQGLQFLIQYYNGEERAKGNILERFSAQQFPDLHSELNLSSLELGDSALYFCASSLSFPGLAGEDTQYFGPGTRLTVL.

This rearrangement joins TRBV2 to TRBJ2-1; TRBD2 aligns across 14 bases. V trimming: 5 bases; J trimming: 13 bases; junction bases outside the gene matches: 10. The CDR3 extends over 15 amino acids. Germline assignment: CDR1 SNHLY and CDR2 FYNNEI. The DNA for the CDR3 is TGTGCCAGCAGTTACAAAGGGACTAGCGGGAGCGAACAGTTCTTC. Encoded protein: CASSYKGTSGSEQFF.

The gene calls are TRBV18 and TRBJ1-5; maybe TRBD1 (5 bases). CDR1 is KGHSH and CDR2 is LQKENI in the germline V gene. Deletions cut 3 bases from V and 6 bases from J, with 12 bases between. The CDR3 extends over 14 amino acids. The CDR3 here is CASSPQGRAQPQHF. CDR3 DNA sequence: TGTGCCAGCTCACCCCAGGGTAGGGCTCAGCCCCAGCATTTT.

This clonotype was seen ten or more times. The chain joins TRBV12-3 or TRBV12-4 to TRBJ1-1; D is undetermined. Trimming shortened V by 7 bases and J by 0 bases, and 9 bases separated the two germline ends. The CDR3 extends over 13 amino acids. Here the CDR3 DNA reads TGTGCCAGCACTTTTGGGTTGAACACTGAAGCTTTCTTT. Protein sequence: CASTFGLNTEAFF.

The chain links TRBV18 to TRBJ2-7, with 8 bases lining up with TRBD1. The CDR3 contains 13 residues. Trimming cost V 3 bases and J 5 bases; bases outside gene matches: 3. Germline V gene data show CDR1 as KGHSH and CDR2 as LQKENI. This chain's CDR3 is CASSPDRVNEQYF. In DNA, the CDR3 is TGTGCCAGCTCACCGGACAGGGTAAACGAGCAGTACTTC. Together with reference TRBV18 and TRBJ2-7, the CDR3 gives the full variable domain: NAGVMQNPRHLVRRRGQEARLRCSPMKGHSHVYWYRQLPEEGLKFMVYLQKENIIDESGMPKERFSAEFPKEGPSILRIQQVVRGDSAAYFCASSPDRVNEQYFGPGTRLTVT.

This sequence joins TRBV10-1 and TRBJ2-1; 13 nucleotides line up with TRBD2. This CDR3 has 15 residues. From germline, CDR1 is WNHNN and CDR2 SYGVQD (reference sequence). V gave up 6 bases and J gave up 6 bases; unmatched junction bases: 5. The CDR3 DNA reads TGCGCCAGCAGCCCCGGGACTAGCGGGGTCAATGAGCAGTTCTTC. It specifies CASSPGTSGVNEQFF.

The rearrangement joins TRBV14 to TRBJ2-6, with D perhaps being TRBD1 or TRBD2 (5 bases each). Between the trimmed V and J ends, which lost 4 bases and 0 bases, there was a span of 13 bases. The germline V gene has CDR1 SGHDN and CDR2 FVKESK. The CDR3 is 17 residues long. The CDR3 DNA follows: TGTGCCAGCAGCCTATGGGACGGTAGCTCTGGGGCCAACGTCCTGACTTTC. Translating it yields CASSLWDGSSGANVLTF.

This chain connects TRBV7-2 to TRBJ2-1, with TRBD1 matching over 7 bases. Germline V gene data show CDR1 as SGHTA and CDR2 as FQGNSA. This CDR3 has 15 residues. The trim removed 6 bases at V and 7 bases at J, leaving 12 bases unmatched. The CDR3 sequence is CASSRGQVVTNEQFF. CDR3 DNA: TGTGCCAGCAGTCGCGGACAGGTAGTAACAAATGAGCAGTTCTTC. The entire variable domain, with the rest obtained from reference TRBV7-2 and TRBJ2-1, is as follows: GAGVSQSPSNKVTEKGKDVELRCDPISGHTALYWYRQSLGQGLEFLIYFQGNSAPDKSGLPSDRFSAERTGGSVSTLTIQRTQQEDSAVYLCASSRGQVVTNEQFFGPGTRLTVL.

The chain combines TRBV2 with TRBJ2-2; the D gene is possibly TRBD2 (7 bases). CDR1 SNHLY and CDR2 FYNNEI come from the germline V gene. V lost 6 bases to trimming and J lost 6 bases, with 14 bases between them. The CDR3 contains 14 residues. CDR3 in amino acids: CASRGGGASGELFF. The CDR3 DNA reads as TGTGCCAGCAGGGGCGGGGGCGCGTCCGGGGAGCTGTTTTTT.

The V call is TRBV12-3 or TRBV12-4, the J call TRBJ1-5, with 9 nucleotides matching TRBD1. The CDR3 is 17 amino acids. Trimming cost V 3 bases and J 7 bases; bases outside gene matches: 13. The CDR3: CASSFTGTGNLGQPQHF. The CDR3 DNA follows: TGTGCCAGCAGTTTCACCGGGACAGGGAATCTCGGGCAGCCCCAGCATTTT.

This chain links TRBV6-6 with TRBJ2-1; D gene unclear. The V end lost 7 bases, the J end lost 6 bases, and 13 bases lay between the germline ends. The germline V gene encodes CDR1 MNHNY and CDR2 SVGAGI (reference sequence). The CDR3 runs to 13 residues. The DNA of the CDR3 is TGTGCCAGCACCCGGGTCCAGATCAATGAGCAGTTCTTC. It encodes CASTRVQINEQFF.

This chain joins TRBV5-1 and TRBJ2-3; D may be TRBD1 (6 bases). Germline V gives CDR1 SGHRS, CDR2 YFSETQ. This CDR3 is built from 15 residues. The germline V and J ends were trimmed by 4 bases and 4 bases, with 16 bases remaining between them. CDR3 sequence: CASSALTGIADTQYF. CDR3 DNA: TGCGCCAGCAGCGCCCTGACAGGTATCGCAGATACGCAGTATTTT.

This chain's CDR3 is CASSLELREGNEQFF. CDR3 sequence (DNA): TGTGCCAGCAGCTTAGAACTGCGGGAGGGCAATGAGCAGTTCTTC. V usage is TRBV7-2 and J usage is TRBJ2-1; 9 nucleotides align to TRBD2. Germline V gene data show CDR1 as SGHTA and CDR2 as FQGNSA. The junction had 4 bases not matched to a gene; V was cut back by 1 base and J by 6 bases. The CDR3 length is 15 residues.

This clonotype was seen only a few times. The CDR3 DNA sequence: TGTGCCAGCAGCCAAGGACGCCTTCAAGAGACCCAGTACTTC. Protein sequence: CASSQGRLQETQYF. This chain connects TRBV14 to TRBJ2-5; D ambiguous. Germline CDR1 SGHDN, CDR2 FVKESK. Between the trimmed V and J ends, which lost 1 base and 2 bases, there was a span of 8 bases. CDR3 length: 14 amino acids.

The V call is TRBV20-1, the J call TRBJ1-5; the D is unclear. Trimming left V 3 bases short and J 5 bases short, with 8 bases between. In germline, CDR1 is DFQATT, CDR2 SNEGSKA (reference sequence). The CDR3 contains 12 residues. CDR3 protein: CSASPGDQPQHF. DNA for the CDR3: TGCAGTGCTAGTCCGGGAGATCAGCCCCAGCATTTT.

The chain joins TRBV3-1 to TRBJ2-5; D is uncertain. The length of the CDR3 is 14 residues. Trimming stripped 1 base from V and 2 bases from J, with 8 bases between. Germline values: CDR1 LGHDT, CDR2 YNNKEL (reference sequence). Here the CDR3 reads CASSQVPRQETQYF. CDR3 bases: TGTGCCAGCAGCCAAGTTCCTAGACAAGAGACCCAGTACTTC.

This clonotype occurred a few times. J is TRBJ1-2 and V is TRBV2; D may be TRBD1 (6 bases). V was pared by 7 bases and J by 4 bases, with 22 bases between. Germline V gene sequence: CDR1 SNHLY, CDR2 FYNNEI. The length of the CDR3 is 16 residues. CDR3 bases: TGTGCCAGCACGGCTCCTCTCACAGGGTCTGGCTATGGCTACACCTTC. It codes for CASTAPLTGSGYGYTF.

As DNA, the CDR3 is TGCAGTGCGGAAGGACATAAGACATACAATGAGCAGTTCTTC. Residues: CSAEGHKTYNEQFF. The chain employs TRBV20-1 and TRBJ2-1; tentative D call: TRBD1 (5 bases). The V end lost 6 bases, the J end lost 4 bases, and 16 bases lay between the germline ends. Per germline, CDR1 DFQATT and CDR2 SNEGSKA (reference sequence). CDR3 length: 14 residues.

This clonotype was seen a handful of times. The chain is built from TRBV5-5 and TRBJ2-7; 9 positions agree with TRBD1. With V trimmed by 2 bases and J by 3 bases, 9 bases remained unmatched. This CDR3 spans 16 amino acids. The V gene's germline CDR1 is SGHKS and CDR2 YYEKEE (reference sequence). The CDR3 nucleotides read TGTGCCAGCAGCTTACTACCGGGACAGGGACTCTACGAGCAGTACTTC. It specifies CASSLLPGQGLYEQYF.

The V call is TRBV5-1, the J call TRBJ2-1; 7 bases match TRBD2. The V and J ends lost 3 bases and 4 bases, in that order; junction bases with no gene match: 10. Germline V gene sequence: CDR1 SGHRS, CDR2 YFSETQ. CDR3 length: 16 residues. CDR3 DNA sequence: TGCGCCAGCAGCTCCAGCCCGAGACTAGCTTACAATGAGCAGTTCTTC. Protein sequence: CASSSSPRLAYNEQFF.

This clonotype was found a few times. The rearrangement links TRBV11-3 to TRBJ2-2; D is unclear. This CDR3 spans 14 amino acids. Between the trimmed V and J ends, which lost 0 bases and 8 bases, there was a span of 10 bases. Per germline, CDR1 SGHNT and CDR2 YENEEA. This CDR3 is CASSLDGDNGELFF. DNA for the CDR3: TGTGCCAGCAGCTTAGACGGTGATAATGGGGAGCTGTTTTTT.

In this sample, this clonotype turned up a few times. This rearrangement joins TRBV5-1 to TRBJ2-1; D tentatively reads TRBD1 or TRBD2 (5 bases each). Deletions cut 3 bases from V and 3 bases from J, with 13 bases between. Germline V gene lookup returns CDR1 SGHRS and CDR2 YFSETQ. This CDR3 comprises 15 residues. The CDR3 DNA reads as TGCGCCAGCAGCTCCCGGGACCGACGCTACAATGAGCAGTTCTTC. Its protein product is CASSSRDRRYNEQFF.